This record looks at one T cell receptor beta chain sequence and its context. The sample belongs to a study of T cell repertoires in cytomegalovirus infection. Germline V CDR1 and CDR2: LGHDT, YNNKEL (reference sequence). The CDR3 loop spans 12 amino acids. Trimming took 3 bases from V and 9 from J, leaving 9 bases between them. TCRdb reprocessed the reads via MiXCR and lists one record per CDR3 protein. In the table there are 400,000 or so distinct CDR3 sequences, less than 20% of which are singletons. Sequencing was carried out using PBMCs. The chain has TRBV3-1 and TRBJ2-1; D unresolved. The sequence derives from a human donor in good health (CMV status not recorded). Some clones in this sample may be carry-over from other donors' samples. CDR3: CASSHHPGEQFF. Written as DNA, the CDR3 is TGTGCCAGCAGCCACCACCCAGGTGAGCAGTTCTTC.